This T cell receptor (beta chain) was observed in a study of preoperative IRX-2 immunotherapy in early breast cancer. Sequencing was performed with immunoSEQ multiplex PCR; in TCRdb, only in-frame clones are kept and a portion is missing. The sample holds roughly 23,000 clones, around 89% seen once. The CDR3 covers 13 residues. The germline CDR1 and CDR2 sequences are LGHNT and FRNRAP. J gave up 10 bases and V 2 bases, and 6 bases lay outside the gene matches. Documented treatment: preoperative locoregional IRX-2 cytokine immunotherapy. Patients received preoperative, locoregional IRX-2 cytokine immunotherapy in a phase Ib study.

This specimen consisted of tumor tissue, obtained after IRX-2 immunotherapy. The clonotype was recovered from a human donor with breast cancer. The chain joins TRBV12-5 to TRBJ1-1; 8 nucleotides align to TRBD1. CDR3 amino acids: CASGLQGARVAFF. CDR3 nucleotides: TGTGCTAGTGGTTTGCAGGGGGCAAGAGTAGCTTTCTTT.